The 22 T cell receptor beta chains presented below share a single source sample, sequenced in a study of cytomegalovirus exposure and HLA in healthy donors. The PCR contained 60 Vbeta and 13 Jbeta primers. Clones were sequenced by immunoSEQ multiplex PCR, and TCRdb holds only the in-frame ones, with some missing. The sample carries over 130,000 clones, 55% to 80% recorded once. The sample consisted of PBMCs. These receptors were collected from a woman in her sixties in good health and CMV-seropositive.

This chain uses TRBV11-2 with TRBJ2-1; 7 positions match TRBD2. The CDR3 consists of 15 residues. Trimming at V came to 2 bases and at J to 4 bases, leaving 5 bases not matched to a gene. Germline V CDR1 and CDR2: SGHAT, FQNNGV. CDR3 residues: CASSLNGRSYNEQFF. Here the CDR3 DNA reads TGTGCCAGCAGCTTAAACGGGAGGTCTTACAATGAGCAGTTCTTC.

CDR3 sequence: CASSFDRQATEAFF. DNA for the CDR3: TGTGCCAGCAGCTTCGACAGGCAGGCCACTGAAGCTTTCTTT. The chain recombines TRBV7-3 with TRBJ1-1, with D perhaps matching TRBD1 (6 bases). Germline lookup yields CDR1 SGHTA and CDR2 FQGTGA. V was clipped by 3 bases and J by 4 bases, with 12 bases between them. The CDR3 contains 14 residues.

This clone appeared a few times. The chain couples TRBV20-1 to TRBJ1-2; the D is unclear. The V and J ends lost 2 bases and 7 bases respectively, with 8 bases between them. Germline loops: CDR1 DFQATT, CDR2 SNEGSKA (reference sequence). CDR3 size: 11 residues. Here the CDR3 DNA reads TGCAGTGCTAGATTTACGGGTGGCTACACCTTC. Protein: CSARFTGGYTF.

J is TRBJ1-2 and V is TRBV18; D is perhaps TRBD1 (6 bases). Per the germline V gene, CDR1 is KGHSH and CDR2 is LQKENI. This CDR3 is built from 13 residues. V dropped 3 bases and J dropped 6 bases, with 11 bases sitting between them. CDR3 protein: CASSPTGEHGYTF. The CDR3 DNA reads TGTGCCAGCTCACCGACAGGCGAGCATGGCTACACCTTC.

This clone occurred a few times. The rearrangement joins TRBV10-3 to TRBJ2-5; 9 nucleotides line up with TRBD2. CDR3 length equals 13 residues. With V trimmed by 4 bases and J by 11 bases, 8 bases remained unmatched. Germline assignment: CDR1 ENHRY and CDR2 SYGVKD. The CDR3 here is CAISGLAGSEQYF. CDR3 DNA: TGTGCCATCAGTGGGCTAGCGGGAAGTGAGCAGTACTTC.

V usage is TRBV29-1 and J usage is TRBJ2-3, with 9 positions matching TRBD2. The germline gives CDR1 SQVTM, CDR2 ANQGSEA. Unmatched junction bases numbered 10, after V lost 2 bases and J lost 4 bases. This CDR3 region has 16 residues. The CDR3 protein is CSVEILAGVRADTQYF. The CDR3 DNA reads TGCAGCGTTGAAATTTTAGCGGGAGTACGAGCAGATACGCAGTATTTT.

J is TRBJ2-3 and V is TRBV7-6; 8 bases agree with TRBD1. The CDR3 contains 16 residues. J lost 3 bases, V lost 5 bases, and 10 bases had no gene match. Germline V gives CDR1 SGHVS, CDR2 FNYEAQ. The CDR3: CASSLQRTGTTDTQYF. CDR3 DNA sequence: TGTGCCAGCAGCCTACAACGGACAGGGACGACAGATACGCAGTATTTT.

V gene TRBV11-2 combines with J gene TRBJ2-7; D is ambiguous. With 5 bases removed from V and 0 bases from J, the gap between germline ends came to 11 bases. Looked up from germline, CDR1 is SGHAT and CDR2 is FQNNGV. CDR3 length: 14 amino acids. The CDR3 DNA reads TGTGCCAGCAGCGCCGAGTGGAGCTCCTACGAGCAGTACTTC. Its translation is CASSAEWSSYEQYF. Complete variable domain (other parts from reference TRBV11-2 and TRBJ2-7): EAGVAQSPRYKIIEKRQSVAFWCNPISGHATLYWYQQILGQGPKLLIQFQNNGVVDDSQLPKDRFSAERLKGVDSTLKIQPAKLEDSAVYLCASSAEWSSYEQYFGPGTRLTVT.

The CDR3, as DNA: TGTGCCAGCAGCCCCCTGGTTGGGGGGGGCTACGAGCAGTACTTC. Amino acids: CASSPLVGGGYEQYF. V usage is TRBV14 and J usage is TRBJ2-7, with 7 bases identical to TRBD2. V shed 4 bases and J 3 bases; nucleotides not matched to a gene: 9. Germline-derived CDR1 and CDR2 are SGHDN and FVKESK. This CDR3 has 15 amino acids.

The chain combines TRBV28 with TRBJ2-1, with D possibly being TRBD2 (5 bases). V gave up 6 bases and J gave up 4 bases, with 19 bases separating them. This CDR3 spans 16 amino acids. In germline, CDR1 is MDHEN, CDR2 SYDVKM. CDR3 sequence: CASRGTGTRFYNEQFF. The CDR3, as DNA: TGTGCCAGCAGGGGAACGGGAACCCGATTTTACAATGAGCAGTTCTTC.

V gene TRBV6-6 combines with J gene TRBJ2-4, with D possibly matching TRBD2 (6 bases). In germline, CDR1 is MNHNY, CDR2 SVGAGI (reference sequence). This CDR3 spans 15 amino acids. With 6 bases removed from V and 1 base from J, the gap between germline ends came to 13 bases. CDR3 nucleotide sequence: TGTGCCAGCAGGTCGACGGGAGAGGCCAAAAACATTCAGTACTTC. Protein product: CASRSTGEAKNIQYF.

This CDR3 is CASSQDGQIHQPQHF. Written as DNA, the CDR3 is TGTGCCAGCAGCCAAGATGGCCAGATTCATCAGCCCCAGCATTTT. The genes are TRBV4-2 and TRBJ1-5; D uncertain. The length of the CDR3 is 15 residues. The germline V gene has CDR1 LGHNA and CDR2 YNFKEQ. The germline V and J ends were trimmed by 0 bases and 5 bases, with 11 bases remaining between them.

The J gene is TRBJ2-1, the V gene TRBV5-1; 14 bases fit TRBD2. Germline V gene lookup returns CDR1 SGHRS and CDR2 YFSETQ. Unmatched junction bases numbered 5, after V lost 3 bases and J lost 6 bases. The CDR3 runs 16 residues. The CDR3 spells CASSSGTSGSRNEQFF. CDR3 DNA sequence: TGCGCCAGCAGCTCAGGGACTAGCGGGAGTCGCAATGAGCAGTTCTTC.

The CDR3 is CASSLYALRGSRGYTF. Written as DNA, the CDR3 is TGTGCCAGCAGTTTATATGCTCTTAGGGGTTCTCGTGGCTACACCTTC. This chain links TRBV28 with TRBJ1-2; perhaps TRBD1 as D (5 bases). The CDR3 loop spans 16 amino acids. Per germline, CDR1 MDHEN and CDR2 SYDVKM. Trimming pared 1 base from V and 7 bases from J, leaving 19 bases between.

Concerning this clone itself: Since the CDR3 does not end with the conserved phenylalanine or tryptophan, this likely comes from a read error. It is unclear where the CDR3 begins or ends on the DNA, so no DNA is shown, and the CDR3 is as TCRdb lists it. The chain carries TRBV5-1 and TRBJ2-7; the DNA was not compared with TRBD2, the D call given in the table. Germline lookup yields CDR1 SGHRS and CDR2 YFSETQ. The CDR3 sequence runs 9 residues, both termini included. CDR3 in amino acids: CASSPRRSL.

The CDR3 DNA reads as TGTGCCAGCAGCTTCGTCCTTGGGACTAGCGCGTTCACAGATACGCAGTATTTT. Its protein is CASSFVLGTSAFTDTQYF. The gene calls are TRBV7-2 and TRBJ2-3; 10 nucleotides line up with TRBD2. Germline CDR1 reads SGHTA; CDR2 reads FQGNSA. CDR3 length equals 18 residues. V was pared by 3 bases and J by 2 bases, with 11 bases of the junction left unmatched. Filled out from reference TRBV7-2 and TRBJ2-3, the complete variable domain reads GAGVSQSPSNKVTEKGKDVELRCDPISGHTALYWYRQSLGQGLEFLIYFQGNSAPDKSGLPSDRFSAERTGGSVSTLTIQRTQQEDSAVYLCASSFVLGTSAFTDTQYFGPGTRLTVL.

J is TRBJ2-7 and V is TRBV27; 11 bases align to TRBD1. The CDR3 runs to 16 residues. Germline values: CDR1 MNHEY, CDR2 SMNVEV (reference sequence). V gave up 0 bases and J gave up 7 bases; unmatched junction bases: 8. Here the CDR3 reads CASSLSPGTGGEEQYF. CDR3 nucleotide sequence: TGTGCCAGCAGTTTATCCCCCGGGACAGGGGGGGAGGAGCAGTACTTC.

The chain has TRBV18 and TRBJ2-6; 9 bases line up with TRBD1. There are 20 residues in the CDR3. V trimming: 2 bases; J trimming: 0 bases; junction bases outside the gene matches: 11. Germline V gives CDR1 KGHSH, CDR2 LQKENI. CDR3 in amino acids: CASSPNTLTGGGSGANVLTF. In DNA, the CDR3 is TGTGCCAGCTCACCAAACACTTTGACAGGGGGTGGCTCTGGGGCCAACGTCCTGACTTTC.

The chain has TRBV7-3 and TRBJ1-2; no clear D. Per the germline V gene, CDR1 is SGHTA and CDR2 is FQGTGA. Deletions cut 5 bases from V and 6 bases from J, with 16 bases between. The CDR3 is 14 residues long. This CDR3 reads CASSPGGSVNGYTF. CDR3 sequence (DNA): TGTGCCAGCAGCCCGGGAGGCTCCGTCAATGGCTACACCTTC.

This rearrangement joins TRBV7-2 to TRBJ1-2; 8 positions agree with TRBD1. Per the germline V gene, CDR1 is SGHTA and CDR2 is FQGNSA. Unmatched junction bases numbered 6, after V lost 5 bases and J lost 4 bases. This CDR3 region has 14 residues. The CDR3 nucleotides read TGTGCCAGCAGCCCGAGACAGGGGACCTATGGCTACACCTTC. The encoded protein is CASSPRQGTYGYTF.

The chain carries TRBV19 and TRBJ1-2; 7 nucleotides line up with TRBD1. Per germline, CDR1 LNHDA and CDR2 SQIVND (reference sequence). The CDR3 loop spans 16 amino acids. The V segment lost 6 bases and the J segment 1 base; nucleotides outside the gene matches: 11. Here the CDR3 reads CASSDRRTGFNYGYTF. The CDR3 DNA follows: TGTGCCAGTAGCGATAGACGGACAGGATTTAACTATGGCTACACCTTC.

Only a few counts were recorded for this clone. The chain carries TRBV30 and TRBJ2-1; 10 bases fit TRBD2. V was pared by 1 base and J by 6 bases, with 3 bases of the junction left unmatched. Germline values: CDR1 GTSNPN, CDR2 SVGIG (reference sequence). This CDR3 has 14 amino acids. The CDR3, as DNA: TGTGCCTGGAGTGCACTAGCGGGACCCAATGAGCAGTTCTTC. Amino acids: CAWSALAGPNEQFF.